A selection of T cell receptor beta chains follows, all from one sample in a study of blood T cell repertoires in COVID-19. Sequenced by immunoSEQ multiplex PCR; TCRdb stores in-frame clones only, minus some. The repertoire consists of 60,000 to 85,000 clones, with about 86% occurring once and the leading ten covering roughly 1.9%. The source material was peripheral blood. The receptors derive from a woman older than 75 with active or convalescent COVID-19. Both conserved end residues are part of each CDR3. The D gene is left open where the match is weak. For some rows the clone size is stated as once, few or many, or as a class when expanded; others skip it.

CDR3 DNA: TGTGCCAGCAGCTTAGAAGGAGGCTACGAGCAGTACTTC
CDR3 protein: CASSLEGGYEQYF
D gene: .
V gene: TRBV7-3
clone size: .
CDR3 length: 13
J gene: TRBJ2-7

CDR3 DNA: TGTGCCTGGAGTAGAGGCCCGAACACTGAAGCTTTCTTT
CDR3 protein: CAWSRGPNTEAFF
D gene: .
V gene: TRBV30
clone size: .
CDR3 length: 13
J gene: TRBJ1-1

CDR3 DNA: TGTGCCAGCAGCTTAGCGCGGGCAACTAATGAAAAACTGTTTTTT
CDR3 protein: CASSLARATNEKLFF
D gene: .
V gene: TRBV7-2
clone size: once
CDR3 length: 15
J gene: TRBJ1-4

CDR3 DNA: TGTGCCAGCAGCGGCCAGGAGGAGATGGAGCCCCAGCATTTT
CDR3 protein: CASSGQEEMEPQHF
D gene: .
V gene: TRBV7-9
clone size: once
CDR3 length: 14
J gene: TRBJ1-5

CDR3 DNA: TGTGCCAGCAGCTTAAAGGGAGAGACCACAGATACGCAGTATTTT
CDR3 protein: CASSLKGETTDTQYF
D gene: .
V gene: TRBV7-6
clone size: .
CDR3 length: 15
J gene: TRBJ2-3

CDR3 DNA: TGTGCCAGCAGCTTTCTCCCAGATACGCAGTATTTT
CDR3 protein: CASSFLPDTQYF
D gene: .
V gene: TRBV7-9
clone size: .
CDR3 length: 12
J gene: TRBJ2-3

CDR3 DNA: TGTGCCAGCAGCCCGCAGTACCCCTATAATTCACCCCTCCACTTT
CDR3 protein: CASSPQYPYNSPLHF
D gene: .
V gene: TRBV27
clone size: .
CDR3 length: 15
J gene: TRBJ1-6

CDR3 DNA: TGCGCCAGCAGCCTCGGGATCTACAATGAGCAGTTCTTC
CDR3 protein: CASSLGIYNEQFF
D gene: .
V gene: TRBV5-1
clone size: .
CDR3 length: 13
J gene: TRBJ2-1

CDR3 DNA: TGCAGTGCTAGTCTACAGGCGGCGAACTACGAGCAGTACTTC
CDR3 protein: CSASLQAANYEQYF
D gene: .
V gene: TRBV20-1
clone size: .
CDR3 length: 14
J gene: TRBJ2-7

CDR3 DNA: TGTGCCAGCACCCAGACAGGGGGAACGACTGAAGCTTTCTTT
CDR3 protein: CASTQTGGTTEAFF
D gene: TRBD1
V gene: TRBV2
clone size: .
CDR3 length: 14
J gene: TRBJ1-1

CDR3 DNA: TGCGCCAGCAGCTTGGCCCAGCGAGGAAACACCATATATTTT
CDR3 protein: CASSLAQRGNTIYF
D gene: .
V gene: TRBV5-1
clone size: .
CDR3 length: 14
J gene: TRBJ1-3

CDR3 DNA: TGCACCAGCAGCCAAGGGGCGTCCTACGAGCAGTACTTC
CDR3 protein: CTSSQGASYEQYF
D gene: .
V gene: TRBV1
clone size: .
CDR3 length: 13
J gene: TRBJ2-7

CDR3 DNA: TGTGCTAGTGGTTTGGGGAGGACTTCGCCCATGCAGTTCTTC
CDR3 protein: CASGLGRTSPMQFF
D gene: .
V gene: TRBV12-5
clone size: .
CDR3 length: 14
J gene: TRBJ2-1

CDR3 DNA: TGCGCCAGCAGCTTGAACGGGGGTAATTCACCCCTCCACTTT
CDR3 protein: CASSLNGGNSPLHF
D gene: .
V gene: TRBV5-1
clone size: .
CDR3 length: 14
J gene: TRBJ1-6

CDR3 DNA: TGCGCCAGCAGCCTCGGCCCCGGAGGCAGCTACGAGCAGTACTTC
CDR3 protein: CASSLGPGGSYEQYF
D gene: .
V gene: TRBV5-1
clone size: .
CDR3 length: 15
J gene: TRBJ2-7

CDR3 DNA: TGCGCCAGCAGCCAAGAGAGGACAGCAGGCTACGAGCAGTACTTC
CDR3 protein: CASSQERTAGYEQYF
D gene: .
V gene: TRBV4-3
clone size: .
CDR3 length: 15
J gene: TRBJ2-7

CDR3 DNA: TGTGCCAGCAGTAGGGACACTCAAGAGACCCAGTACTTC
CDR3 protein: CASSRDTQETQYF
D gene: .
V gene: TRBV6-5
clone size: .
CDR3 length: 13
J gene: TRBJ2-5

CDR3 DNA: TGTGCCAGCAGTTACTCCGGCTCCTATAGGGGTGGCTACACCTTC
CDR3 protein: CASSYSGSYRGGYTF
D gene: .
V gene: TRBV6-2/TRBV6-3
clone size: .
CDR3 length: 15
J gene: TRBJ1-2

CDR3 DNA: TGTGCCAGCAGCCCGTGGGCAGGGGGGAACGAGCAGTACTTC
CDR3 protein: CASSPWAGGNEQYF
D gene: .
V gene: TRBV7-9
clone size: .
CDR3 length: 14
J gene: TRBJ2-7

CDR3 DNA: TGTGCCACCAGCAGAGGCAATAGCGGGAGTAGCGAGCAGTACTTC
CDR3 protein: CATSRGNSGSSEQYF
D gene: TRBD2
V gene: TRBV15
clone size: .
CDR3 length: 15
J gene: TRBJ2-7

CDR3 DNA: TGTGCCAGCAGCCCAGGGACAGCGGACACCGGGGAGCTGTTTTTT
CDR3 protein: CASSPGTADTGELFF
D gene: TRBD1
V gene: TRBV5-6
clone size: .
CDR3 length: 15
J gene: TRBJ2-2

CDR3 DNA: TGTGCCAGCAGTTTAGGGGGACAATACGAGCAGTACTTC
CDR3 protein: CASSLGGQYEQYF
D gene: .
V gene: TRBV12-3/TRBV12-4
clone size: once
CDR3 length: 13
J gene: TRBJ2-7

CDR3 DNA: TGTGCCTGGAGTGTACTAGGGGGGGTTAACTATGACTACACCTTC
CDR3 protein: CAWSVLGGVNYDYTF
D gene: .
V gene: TRBV30
clone size: .
CDR3 length: 15
J gene: TRBJ1-2

CDR3 DNA: TGTGCCAGCAGTGGCTCGGGGCGGGGTACGCAGTATTTT
CDR3 protein: CASSGSGRGTQYF
D gene: .
V gene: TRBV2
clone size: once
CDR3 length: 13
J gene: TRBJ2-3

CDR3 DNA: TGTGCCAGCAGTAGGAGGGGGGACAGGGACGAAAAACTGTTTTTT
CDR3 protein: CASSRRGDRDEKLFF
D gene: TRBD1
V gene: TRBV6-5
clone size: .
CDR3 length: 15
J gene: TRBJ1-4

CDR3 DNA: TGTGCTAGTGGTTTGGGGGGAGTGAGTGAAAAACTGTTTTTT
CDR3 protein: CASGLGGVSEKLFF
D gene: .
V gene: TRBV12-5
clone size: .
CDR3 length: 14
J gene: TRBJ1-4

CDR3 DNA: TGCAGCGTTGCAGGGAACTATGGCTACACCTTC
CDR3 protein: CSVAGNYGYTF
D gene: .
V gene: TRBV29-1
clone size: once
CDR3 length: 11
J gene: TRBJ1-2

CDR3 DNA: TGTGCCAGCAGCCCATGGACGGGGACAGATACGCAGTATTTT
CDR3 protein: CASSPWTGTDTQYF
D gene: .
V gene: TRBV3-1/TRBV3-2
clone size: .
CDR3 length: 14
J gene: TRBJ2-3

CDR3 DNA: TGTGCCAGCAGCTTGGCCCCGGACAGGGATTATAGCAATCAGCCCCAGCATTTT
CDR3 protein: CASSLAPDRDYSNQPQHF
D gene: TRBD1
V gene: TRBV5-5
clone size: .
CDR3 length: 18
J gene: TRBJ1-5

CDR3 DNA: TGTGCCAGCAGCCAAGTTTTCAGCCCAGGGCCTGAAGCTTTCTTT
CDR3 protein: CASSQVFSPGPEAFF
D gene: .
V gene: TRBV3-1/TRBV3-2
clone size: .
CDR3 length: 15
J gene: TRBJ1-1

CDR3 DNA: TGTGCCACCAAGTGGGGCGACTATGGCTACACCTTC
CDR3 protein: CATKWGDYGYTF
D gene: .
V gene: TRBV19
clone size: .
CDR3 length: 12
J gene: TRBJ1-2

CDR3 DNA: TGTGCCAGCAGTACATTTGGGGAAGGGAGTTCACCCCTCCACTTT
CDR3 protein: CASSTFGEGSSPLHF
D gene: .
V gene: TRBV28
clone size: .
CDR3 length: 15
J gene: TRBJ1-6

CDR3 DNA: TGTGCTAGCCTTGGGCACAGGGACTCTGGAAACACCATATATTTT
CDR3 protein: CASLGHRDSGNTIYF
D gene: .
V gene: TRBV12-5
clone size: .
CDR3 length: 15
J gene: TRBJ1-3

CDR3 DNA: TGTGCCAGCAGTTACTCGAAGCTAGGGGCAGGCACTGAAGCTTTCTTT
CDR3 protein: CASSYSKLGAGTEAFF
D gene: .
V gene: TRBV6-2/TRBV6-3
clone size: .
CDR3 length: 16
J gene: TRBJ1-1

CDR3 DNA: TGTGCCAGCAGCCCAGTAGGGAGCTCCTACAATGAGCAGTTCTTC
CDR3 protein: CASSPVGSSYNEQFF
D gene: .
V gene: TRBV14
clone size: .
CDR3 length: 15
J gene: TRBJ2-1

CDR3 DNA: TGTGCCAGCAGCGACGGCTTGGCGGATGAGCAGTTCTTC
CDR3 protein: CASSDGLADEQFF
D gene: .
V gene: TRBV3-1/TRBV3-2
clone size: .
CDR3 length: 13
J gene: TRBJ2-1

CDR3 DNA: TGTGCCAGCAGCTTAAAGGGGGCTGAAAATGAGCAGTTCTTC
CDR3 protein: CASSLKGAENEQFF
D gene: TRBD1
V gene: TRBV5-4
clone size: .
CDR3 length: 14
J gene: TRBJ2-1

CDR3 DNA: TGTGCCAGCAGCTTAGTTGCGGGGGCCGAAACTGAAGCTTTCTTT
CDR3 protein: CASSLVAGAETEAFF
D gene: .
V gene: TRBV11-2
clone size: .
CDR3 length: 15
J gene: TRBJ1-1